This T cell receptor beta chain was sequenced in a study of Ad26.COV2.S vaccination and SARS-CoV-2 variants. TCRdb keeps only in-frame clones here, not all; method: immunoSEQ multiplex PCR. The profile covers around 450,000 clones, with around 87% appearing a single time and around 3.6% taken by the ten largest. As for treatment: around 19 received Ad26.COV2.S at low or high dose, single or two shots; 5 received placebo; per-sample allocation not given. After the first vaccine or placebo injection, samples were drawn on day 63. V was clipped by 3 bases and J by 0 bases, with 5 bases between them. This CDR3 region has 13 residues. Germline CDR1 and CDR2: SGDLS and YYNGEE.

The sequencing here drew on peripheral blood, taken in a trial of Ad26.COV2.S vaccine versus placebo. The chain recombines TRBV9 with TRBJ2-3, with unresolved D. The TCR originated in a person aged 18-65 years who received the Ad26.COV2.S COVID-19 vaccine or a placebo. CDR3 sequence: CASSAQSTDTQYF. The CDR3 nucleotides are TGTGCCAGCAGCGCACAGAGCACAGATACGCAGTATTTT.